This T cell receptor beta chain was obtained from a study of blood T cells in healthy people across ages. PCR was performed a second time for 7 to 11 cycles using a sample-barcoded 5' primer and a J-beta primer mix. TCRdb reprocessed the 5' RACE reads with MiXCR, giving one entry per CDR3 protein. This sample yields roughly 1.6 million distinct CDR3 sequences, of which about 35% are seen a single time; about 10% belongs to the top ten. Study findings and constraints: The percentage of naive T cells correlated strongly with TCR beta diversity. Diversity estimates drawn from one million T cells were deemed underestimates.

This clonotype was observed a few times. Its specificity is unknown. Trimming removed 5 bases at V and 4 bases at J, with 18 bases between. Germline CDR1 LNHNV, CDR2 YYDKDF (reference sequence). This CDR3 spans 15 amino acids. Per sample, a minimum of 7 million PBMCs were isolated. This chain uses TRBV15 with TRBJ2-7; D is undetermined. This sequence originates from a woman aged 25 to 45 in good health. Sequences were obtained from blood. The DNA of the CDR3 is TGTGCCACCAGCCCCAGAGCCGGACCTATATACGAGCAGTACTTC. This gives the protein CATSPRAGPIYEQYF.